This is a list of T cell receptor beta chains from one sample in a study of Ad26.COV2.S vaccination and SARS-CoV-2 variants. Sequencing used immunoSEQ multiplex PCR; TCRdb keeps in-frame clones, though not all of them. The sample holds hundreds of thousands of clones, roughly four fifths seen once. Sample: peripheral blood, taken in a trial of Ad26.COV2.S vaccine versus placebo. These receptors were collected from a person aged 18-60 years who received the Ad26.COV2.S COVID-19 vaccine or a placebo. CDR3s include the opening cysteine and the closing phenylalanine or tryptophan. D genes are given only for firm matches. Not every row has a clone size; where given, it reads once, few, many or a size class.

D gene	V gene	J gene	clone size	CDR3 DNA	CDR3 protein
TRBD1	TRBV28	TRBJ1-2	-	TGTGCCAGCAGTCAAGACAGGGATGGACTTCTCTATGGCTACACCTTC	CASSQDRDGLLYGYTF
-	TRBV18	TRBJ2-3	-	TGTGCCAGCTCACCGGATCTAACTAGCACAGATACGCAGTATTTT	CASSPDLTSTDTQYF
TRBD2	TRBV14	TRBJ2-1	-	TGTGCCAGCAGCCAAGTCCTAGCGGGATACAATGAGCAGTTCTTC	CASSQVLAGYNEQFF
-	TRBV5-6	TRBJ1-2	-	TGTGCCAGCAGCTTGATTTCTAACTATGGCTACACCTTC	CASSLISNYGYTF
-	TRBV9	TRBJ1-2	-	TGTGCCAGCAGCGCGACCGGGAAAGAAGGCTACACCTTC	CASSATGKEGYTF
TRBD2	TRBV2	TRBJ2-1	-	TGTGCCAGCAGGTTCACTAGCGGGGGATACAATGAGCAGTTCTTC	CASRFTSGGYNEQFF
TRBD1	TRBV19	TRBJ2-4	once	TGTGCCAGTAGTAGTGTAGGACAGGGAGCGGGAAACATTCAGTACTTC	CASSSVGQGAGNIQYF
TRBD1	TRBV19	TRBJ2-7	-	TGTGCCAGTAGTATAGGCGGGACAGGGGCCTACGAGCAGTACTTC	CASSIGGTGAYEQYF
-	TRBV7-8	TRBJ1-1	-	TGTGCCAGCAGCTTAGTAGGGGCTTCTTCTGAAGCTTTCTTT	CASSLVGASSEAFF
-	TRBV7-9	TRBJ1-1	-	TGTGCCAGCAGCTTGACTACGGGGTGGGCAGCTTTCTTT	CASSLTTGWAAFF
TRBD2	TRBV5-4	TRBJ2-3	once	TGTGCCAGCAGCCACTGGGGGGGTACAGATACGCAGTATTTT	CASSHWGGTDTQYF
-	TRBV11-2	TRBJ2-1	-	TGTGCCAGCAGCTTAACAGGGACCTACTACAATGAGCAGTTCTTC	CASSLTGTYYNEQFF
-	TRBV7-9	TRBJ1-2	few	TGTGCCAGCAGCCAGCCAATGGATCCGGATGGCTACACCTTC	CASSQPMDPDGYTF
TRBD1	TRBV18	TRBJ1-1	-	TGTGCCAGCTCACCGGCAGTGACAGGGTGGTACACTGAAGCTTTCTTT	CASSPAVTGWYTEAFF
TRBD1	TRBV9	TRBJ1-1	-	TGTGCCAGCAGCGCCCCACCGGGACAGCTGAACACTGAAGCTTTCTTT	CASSAPPGQLNTEAFF
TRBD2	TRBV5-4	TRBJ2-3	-	TGTGCCAGCAGAACGGGGGGGTTGGATGGCACAGATACGCAGTATTTT	CASRTGGLDGTDTQYF
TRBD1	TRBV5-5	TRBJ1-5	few	TGTGCCAGCTCTTGGACAGGGGGATCGCAACAGCCCCAGCATTTT	CASSWTGGSQQPQHF
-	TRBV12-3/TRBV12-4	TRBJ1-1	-	TGTGCCAGCACCGGCCCCGAAGCTTTCTTT	CASTGPEAFF
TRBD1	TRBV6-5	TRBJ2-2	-	TGTGCCAGCAGCTGGGACAGGGGGTTTACCGGGGAGCTGTTTTTT	CASSWDRGFTGELFF
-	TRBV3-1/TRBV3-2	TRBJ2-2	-	TGTGCCAGCAGGAGTCGCGGGGCGAACACCGGGGAGCTGTTTTTT	CASRSRGANTGELFF
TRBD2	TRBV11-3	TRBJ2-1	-	TGTGCCAGCAGCCGGGGATCACCGCGGGGGGATGAGCAGTTCTTC	CASSRGSPRGDEQFF
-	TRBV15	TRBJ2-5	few	TGTGCCACCAGCAGAGATGTACGTTACCAAGAGACCCAGTACTTC	CATSRDVRYQETQYF
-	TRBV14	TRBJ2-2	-	TGTGCCAGCAGCCCAACCCGACAGATTATCAACACCGGGGAGCTGTTTTTT	CASSPTRQIINTGELFF
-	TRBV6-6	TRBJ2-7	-	TGTGCCAGCACTCCCCCTGGGGGGGGCGGGGAGCAGTACTTC	CASTPPGGGGEQYF
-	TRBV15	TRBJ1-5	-	TGTGCCACCAGCGCCGGGGGGTCTCAGCCCCAGCATTTT	CATSAGGSQPQHF
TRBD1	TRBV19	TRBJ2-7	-	TGTGCCAGTAGCTGGGGGGACAGGGGGTACGAGCAGTACTTC	CASSWGDRGYEQYF
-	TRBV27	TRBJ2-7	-	TGTGCCAGCGGACGGGACGGGCACTACCCGTACTTC	CASGRDGHYPYF
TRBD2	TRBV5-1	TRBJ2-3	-	TGCGCCAGCAGCTTGAACCCCGCTAGCGGGGCTGCTACGCAGTATTTT	CASSLNPASGAATQYF
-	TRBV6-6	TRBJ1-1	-	TGTGCCAGCACCCAACAGGGGAACACTGAAGCTTTCTTT	CASTQQGNTEAFF
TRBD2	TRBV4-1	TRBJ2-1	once	TGCGCCAGCAGCCAAGATGGGCCGGGACTAGTTGGGAATGAGCAGTTCTTC	CASSQDGPGLVGNEQFF
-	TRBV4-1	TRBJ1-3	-	TGCGCCAGCAGCCAAGTTCCCGTGAGCTCTGGAAACACCATATATTTT	CASSQVPVSSGNTIYF
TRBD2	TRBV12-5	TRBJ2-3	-	TGTGCTAGTGGTTCACTAGCGGACCCCACAGATACGCAGTATTTT	CASGSLADPTDTQYF
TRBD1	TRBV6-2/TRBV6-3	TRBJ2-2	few	TGTGCCAGCAGTCGGATACCGACAGGGTCGGACGGGGAGCTGTTTTTT	CASSRIPTGSDGELFF
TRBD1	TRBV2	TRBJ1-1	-	TGTGCCAGCAGCGCGGATATGACAGGGGTTCGTGGCACTGAAGCTTTCTTT	CASSADMTGVRGTEAFF
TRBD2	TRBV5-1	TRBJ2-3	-	TGCGCCAGACTAGCGGGGCGGCGAGGCACAGATACGCAGTATTTT	CARLAGRRGTDTQYF
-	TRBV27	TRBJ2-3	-	TGTGCCAGCCGAGGTCCTAGCACAGATACGCAGTATTTT	CASRGPSTDTQYF
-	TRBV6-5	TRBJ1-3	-	TGTGCCAGCAGCTACGGCTCTGGAAACACCATATATTTT	CASSYGSGNTIYF
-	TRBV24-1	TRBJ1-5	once	TGTGCCACCAGTGTGGCAGCTAGCAATCAGCCCCAGCATTTT	CATSVAASNQPQHF
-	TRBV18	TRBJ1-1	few	TGTGCCAGCGCAGAGACATCGAACACTGAAGCTTTCTTT	CASAETSNTEAFF
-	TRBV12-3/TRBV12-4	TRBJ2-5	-	TGTGCCAGCAGTTTATGGGGGAAAGAGACCCAGTACTTC	CASSLWGKETQYF
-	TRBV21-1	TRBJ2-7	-	TGTGCCAGCAGGGCGGTGGGGGACCACGAAGAAGCCTACGAGCAGTACTTC	CASRAVGDHEEAYEQYF
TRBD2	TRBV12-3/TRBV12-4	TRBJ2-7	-	TGTGCCAGCAGTTTATTCGGGGGGTACGAGCAGTACTTC	CASSLFGGYEQYF
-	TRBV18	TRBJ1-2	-	TGTGCCAGCTCACCTTATTCCGGGACGTACGCTTATGGCTACACCTTC	CASSPYSGTYAYGYTF
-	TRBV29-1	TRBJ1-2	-	TGCAGCGTTGAAAGTGGCTATGGCTACACCTTC	CSVESGYGYTF
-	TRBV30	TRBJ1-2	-	TGTGCCTGGAGTGTACGTTTTGGGGAAGTACGTGATAAAAACTATGGCTACACCTTC	CAWSVRFGEVRDKNYGYTF
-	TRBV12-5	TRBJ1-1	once	TGTGCTAGTGGTTTGGAGAGGGGATTGGGGGACACTGAAGCTTTCTTT	CASGLERGLGDTEAFF
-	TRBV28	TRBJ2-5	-	TGTGCCAGCAGCCGACTAGTCCAAGAGACCCAGTACTTC	CASSRLVQETQYF
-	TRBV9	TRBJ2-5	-	TGTGCCAGCAGCCCCCGGACTGGGGCACAAGAGACCCAGTACTTC	CASSPRTGAQETQYF
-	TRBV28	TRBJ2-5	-	TGTGCCAGCAGTTTCCAGGGTTGGCGTCGAGTTTCGGAGACCCAGTACTTC	CASSFQGWRRVSETQYF
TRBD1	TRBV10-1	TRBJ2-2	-	TGCGCCAGCAGTGAAAACAGGGGGCGAATCGGCGGGGAGCTGTTTTTT	CASSENRGRIGGELFF
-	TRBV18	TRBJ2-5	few	TGTGCCAGCTCACCATCCGGGACGACAGGGACCCAGTACTTC	CASSPSGTTGTQYF
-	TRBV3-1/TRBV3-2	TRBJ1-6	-	TGTGCCAGTGGCAGGCTGGATTCCACCTATAATTCACCCCTCCACTTT	CASGRLDSTYNSPLHF
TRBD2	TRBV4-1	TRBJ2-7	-	TGCGCCAGCAGCCAAGTGGAGGGAGGGCACTCCTACGAGCAGTACTTC	CASSQVEGGHSYEQYF